Below are 5 T cell receptor beta chains sequenced from a single sample in a study of early T cells in non-severe SARS-CoV-2 infection. TCRdb reanalysed the 5' RACE reads using MiXCR and keeps one entry per CDR3 protein. The data contain roughly 80,000 distinct CDR3 sequences, around 15% of them seen just once; the ten biggest clones take up roughly 3%. Sequencing used whole blood. The source of these receptors is an adult who was a healthcare worker with PCR-confirmed SARS-CoV-2 infection or an uninfected control (not recorded which).

This clonotype came up a few times. V gene TRBV11-1 combines with J gene TRBJ2-1; D perhaps matches TRBD2 (6 bases). There are 14 residues in the CDR3. The germline gives CDR1 SGHAT, CDR2 FQDESV (reference sequence). Trimming removed 1 base at V and 8 bases at J, with 12 bases between. Here the CDR3 DNA reads TGTGCCAGCAGCTTAGATGGGCTAGCGTATGAGCAGTTCTTC. Its protein is CASSLDGLAYEQFF.

In this sample, this clonotype turned up many times. The chain employs TRBV27 and TRBJ1-2, with D possibly matching TRBD1 (6 bases). With 5 bases removed from V and 8 bases from J, the gap between germline ends came to 15 bases. The CDR3 is made up of 13 amino acids. Germline CDR1 and CDR2: MNHEY and SMNVEV (reference sequence). The CDR3 reads CASSPTSGGGYTF. The CDR3 bases are TGTGCCAGCAGTCCCACGTCGGGGGGCGGCTACACCTTC.

This clonotype was picked up many times. CDR3 loop: CSARDLGSEQYF. In DNA form, the CDR3 reads TGCAGTGCTAGAGATTTGGGGAGCGAGCAGTACTTC. The rearrangement links TRBV20-1 to TRBJ2-7; D may be TRBD2 (5 bases). In germline, CDR1 is DFQATT, CDR2 SNEGSKA (reference sequence). The CDR3 covers 12 residues. V lost 0 bases to trimming and J lost 6 bases, with 9 bases between them.

This clonotype was seen ten or more times. This chain uses TRBV20-1 with TRBJ2-5, with TRBD2 identical over 10 bases. The V and J ends lost 3 bases and 2 bases, in that order; junction bases with no gene match: 15. CDR3 length: 18 residues. CDR1 and CDR2 from the germline V gene are DFQATT and SNEGSKA (reference sequence). The CDR3 DNA is TGCAGTGCTAGCCCCTTGGGTCTAGCGGGAGTGTTGCAAGAGACCCAGTACTTC. It is translated as CSASPLGLAGVLQETQYF.

This chain uses TRBV21-1 with TRBJ1-3; no DNA check was done on the table's D call, TRBD1. TRBV21-1 is assigned pseudogene status. The CDR3 consists of 15 residues. Here the CDR3 DNA reads TGTGCCAGCAGCAAAGAGGCTGTCTCTAAAAACACCATATATTTT. This encodes CASSKEAVSKNTIYF.